These 6 T cell receptor beta chains were sequenced from one sample in a study of blood T cell repertoires in COVID-19. TCRdb keeps only in-frame clones here, not all; method: immunoSEQ multiplex PCR. The table records 150,000 to 200,000 clones, over 70% of them present only once. Sequenced sample: PBMCs or T cells enriched from blood (not recorded which). All receptors come from a woman aged 40-49 years with acute COVID-19.

The table lists this clone with a few counts. This chain's CDR3 is CASSWTSGGYNEQFF. The CDR3 DNA reads TGTGCCAGCAGTTGGACTAGCGGGGGCTACAATGAGCAGTTCTTC. This rearrangement joins TRBV27 to TRBJ2-1, with 13 bases fitting TRBD2. CDR3 size: 15 residues. V dropped 4 bases and J dropped 3; count of bases not matched to a gene: 0. Germline loops: CDR1 MNHEY, CDR2 SMNVEV (reference sequence).

The chain employs TRBV5-1 and TRBJ1-2; 11 bases agree with TRBD1. Germline V CDR1 and CDR2: SGHRS, YFSETQ. The CDR3 spans 16 residues. The ends lost 2 bases at V and 4 bases at J; junction bases unmatched: 7. In DNA, the CDR3 is TGCGCCAGCAGCTTCGGACAGGGGGCCTCCCCCTATGGCTACACCTTC. Protein sequence: CASSFGQGASPYGYTF.

The J gene is TRBJ2-5, the V gene TRBV19; 7 positions agree with TRBD2. V shed 0 bases and J 5 bases; nucleotides not matched to a gene: 21. The CDR3 is 20 amino acids. Per the germline V gene, CDR1 is LNHDA and CDR2 is SQIVND (reference sequence). CDR3 residues: CASSIEGQGKRGPKGETQYF. The CDR3, as DNA: TGTGCCAGTAGTATAGAAGGGCAGGGCAAGCGGGGCCCGAAGGGGGAGACCCAGTACTTC.

The chain combines TRBV14 with TRBJ1-1, with TRBD1 matching over 7 bases. V gave up 4 bases and J gave up 4 bases; unmatched junction bases: 3. The CDR3 consists of 13 residues. The germline V gene has CDR1 SGHDN and CDR2 FVKESK. As DNA, the CDR3 is TGTGCCAGCAGCCGGAACAGGGGCACTGAAGCTTTCTTT. Its translation is CASSRNRGTEAFF.

The chain joins TRBV5-5 to TRBJ2-2; 10 positions match TRBD1. Per the germline V gene, CDR1 is SGHKS and CDR2 is YYEKEE (reference sequence). The J segment lost 4 bases and the V segment lost 10 bases, leaving 7 bases of the junction unmatched. The CDR3 has 14 residues. The CDR3 nucleotides read TGTGCCGGGAGACAGGGGGCGGTCACCGGGGAGCTGTTTTTT. It translates to CAGRQGAVTGELFF.

V is TRBV30 and J is TRBJ1-2; D may be TRBD1 (6 bases). This CDR3 comprises 12 residues. V was trimmed by 1 base and J by 6 bases, leaving 9 bases between them. In germline, CDR1 is GTSNPN, CDR2 SVGIG (reference sequence). CDR3 in DNA: TGTGCCTGGAGTGAACAGGGTCATGGCTACACCTTC. Protein: CAWSEQGHGYTF.